This T cell receptor beta chain was obtained from a study of cytomegalovirus exposure and HLA in healthy donors. Background on the study: Early release data held tens of millions of unique TCRs from HLA-typed donors. Study-level results: In a later analysis, common viral pathogens appeared linked to several of the most significant clusters. The availability of immune exposure information extended only to CMV serostatus. By a later analysis, the bulk of CMV-associated TCR beta chains appeared HLA-restricted.

A note on this clone: Its antigen remains unknown. One end of the junction is discordant with germline, which a read error may explain.

The CDR3 spans 15 residues. Germline V gene sequence: CDR1 PRHDT, CDR2 FYEKMQ (reference sequence). This PCR relied on a set of 60 Vbeta primers and 13 Jbeta primers. Generated by immunoSEQ multiplex PCR, the TCRdb table keeps only in-frame clones and is missing some. In the table there are over 120,000 clones, roughly 70% of which are singletons. The genes are TRBV13 and TRBJ1-1; TRBD1 matches at 9 bases. The sample was PBMCs. The sequence was obtained from a man aged 18 to 30 in good health and CMV-seropositive. Here the CDR3 reads CASSGGQGSNAEAFF. CDR3 coding DNA: TGTGCCAGCAGCGGGGGACAGGGATCGAACGCTGAAGCTTTCTTT.